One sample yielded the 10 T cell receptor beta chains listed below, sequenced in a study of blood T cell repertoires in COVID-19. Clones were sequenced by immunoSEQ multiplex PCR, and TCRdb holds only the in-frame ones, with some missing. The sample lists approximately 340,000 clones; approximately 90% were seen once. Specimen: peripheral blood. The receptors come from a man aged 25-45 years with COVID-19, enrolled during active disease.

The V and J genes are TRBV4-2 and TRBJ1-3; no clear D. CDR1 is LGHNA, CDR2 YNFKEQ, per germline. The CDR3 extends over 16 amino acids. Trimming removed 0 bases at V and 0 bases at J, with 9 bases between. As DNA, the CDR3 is TGTGCCAGCAGCCAAGATTCAGCGAGCTCTGGAAACACCATATATTTT. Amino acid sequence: CASSQDSASSGNTIYF.

CDR3 in DNA: TGTGCCAGCAGTGATCAGGGGGTGGCTCAAGAGACCCAGTACTTC. Translating it yields CASSDQGVAQETQYF. The gene calls are TRBV25-1 and TRBJ2-5, with 7 bases that match TRBD1. J lost 2 bases, V lost 3 bases, and 6 bases had no gene match. This CDR3 is built from 15 residues. Germline V lookup: CDR1 MGHDK, CDR2 SYGVNS.

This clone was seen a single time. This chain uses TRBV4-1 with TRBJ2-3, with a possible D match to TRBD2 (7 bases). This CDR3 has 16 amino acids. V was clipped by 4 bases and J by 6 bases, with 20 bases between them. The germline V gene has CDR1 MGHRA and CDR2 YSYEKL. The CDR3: CASSLPKGEGRDTQYF. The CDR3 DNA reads TGCGCCAGCAGCCTCCCCAAGGGGGAGGGCCGTGATACGCAGTATTTT.

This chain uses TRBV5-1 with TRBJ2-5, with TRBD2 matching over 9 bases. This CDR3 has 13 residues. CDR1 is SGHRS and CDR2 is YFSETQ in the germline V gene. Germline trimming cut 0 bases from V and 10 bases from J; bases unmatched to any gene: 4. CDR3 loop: CASSLVLAGRQYF. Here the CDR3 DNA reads TGCGCCAGCAGCTTGGTGCTAGCGGGACGCCAGTACTTC.

The CDR3 protein is CASSNRDRASLRPQHF. In DNA, the CDR3 is TGTGCCAGCAGTAACCGGGACAGGGCGTCTTTACGGCCCCAGCATTTT. The genes are TRBV6-2 or TRBV6-3 and TRBJ1-5; TRBD1 agrees at 9 bases. The CDR3 extends over 16 amino acids. V shed 5 bases, J shed 9 bases, and the junction held 14 bases outside the gene matches. Germline V CDR1 and CDR2: MNHEY, SVGEGT.

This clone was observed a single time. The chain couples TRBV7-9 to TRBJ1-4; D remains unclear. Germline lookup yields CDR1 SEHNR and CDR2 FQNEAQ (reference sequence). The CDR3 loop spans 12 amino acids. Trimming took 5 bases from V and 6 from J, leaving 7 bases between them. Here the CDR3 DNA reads TGTGCCAGCAGCCCCCTCGATGAAAAACTGTTTTTT. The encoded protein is CASSPLDEKLFF. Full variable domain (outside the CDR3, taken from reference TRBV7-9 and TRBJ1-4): DTGVSQNPRHKITKRGQNVTFRCDPISEHNRLYWYRQTLGQGPEFLTYFQNEAQLEKSRLLSDRFSAERPKGSFSTLEIQRTEQGDSAMYLCASSPLDEKLFFGSGTQLSVL.

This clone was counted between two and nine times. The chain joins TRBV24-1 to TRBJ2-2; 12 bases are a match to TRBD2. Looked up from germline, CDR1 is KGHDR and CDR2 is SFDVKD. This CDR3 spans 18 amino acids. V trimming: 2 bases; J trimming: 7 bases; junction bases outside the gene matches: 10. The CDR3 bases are TGTGCCACCAGTGATTCTTACCTAGCGGGAGGGCATGGCGGGGAGCTGTTTTTT. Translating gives CATSDSYLAGGHGGELFF.

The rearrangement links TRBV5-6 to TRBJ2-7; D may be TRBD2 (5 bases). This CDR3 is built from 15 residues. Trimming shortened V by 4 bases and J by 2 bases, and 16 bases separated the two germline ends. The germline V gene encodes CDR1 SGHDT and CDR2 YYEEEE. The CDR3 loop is CASSPRGEGAYEQYF. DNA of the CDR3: TGTGCCAGCAGCCCAAGAGGAGAGGGCGCCTACGAGCAGTACTTC.

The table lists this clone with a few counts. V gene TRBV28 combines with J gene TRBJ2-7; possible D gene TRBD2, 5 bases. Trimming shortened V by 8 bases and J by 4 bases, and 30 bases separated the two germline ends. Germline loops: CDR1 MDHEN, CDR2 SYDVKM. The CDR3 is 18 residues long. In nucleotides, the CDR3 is TGTGCCAGCTCCGCAAAACTAGGTTTACCCGGGGTACGGTACGAGCAGTACTTC. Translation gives CASSAKLGLPGVRYEQYF.

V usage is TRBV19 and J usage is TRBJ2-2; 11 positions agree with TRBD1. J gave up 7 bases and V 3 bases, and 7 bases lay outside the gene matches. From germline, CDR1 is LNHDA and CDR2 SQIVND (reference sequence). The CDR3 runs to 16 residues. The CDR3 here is CASSIQGQGANGELFF. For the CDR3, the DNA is TGTGCCAGTAGTATCCAAGGACAGGGGGCTAACGGGGAGCTGTTTTTT.